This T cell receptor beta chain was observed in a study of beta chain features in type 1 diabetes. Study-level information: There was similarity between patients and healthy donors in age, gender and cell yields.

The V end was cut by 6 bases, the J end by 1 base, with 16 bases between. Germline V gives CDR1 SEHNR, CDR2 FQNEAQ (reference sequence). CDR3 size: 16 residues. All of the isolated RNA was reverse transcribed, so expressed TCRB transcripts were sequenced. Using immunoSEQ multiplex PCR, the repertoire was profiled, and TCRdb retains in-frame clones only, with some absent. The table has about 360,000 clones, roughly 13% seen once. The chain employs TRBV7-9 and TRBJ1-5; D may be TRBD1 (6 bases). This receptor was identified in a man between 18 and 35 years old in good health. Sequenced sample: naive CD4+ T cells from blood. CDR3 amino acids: CASSISGAGSNQPQHF. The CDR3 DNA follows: TGTGCCAGCAGTATTTCAGGGGCAGGGAGCAATCAGCCCCAGCATTTT.